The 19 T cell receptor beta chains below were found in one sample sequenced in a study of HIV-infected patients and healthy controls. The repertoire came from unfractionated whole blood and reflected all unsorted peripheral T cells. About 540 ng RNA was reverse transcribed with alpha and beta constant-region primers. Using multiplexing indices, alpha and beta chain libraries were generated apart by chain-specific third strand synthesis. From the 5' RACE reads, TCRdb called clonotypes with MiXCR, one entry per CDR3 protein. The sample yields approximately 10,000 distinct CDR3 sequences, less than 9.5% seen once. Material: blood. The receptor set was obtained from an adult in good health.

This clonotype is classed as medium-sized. CDR3 sequence (DNA): TGTGCCAGCAGCTCATCAGGAGGGGGCACCGGGGAGCTGTTTTTT. Translation: CASSSSGGGTGELFF. This rearrangement joins TRBV7-8 to TRBJ2-2; D may correspond to TRBD1 or TRBD2 (6 bases each). With 4 bases removed from V and 4 bases from J, the gap between germline ends came to 13 bases. The CDR3 consists of 15 residues. The germline V gene encodes CDR1 SGHVS and CDR2 FQNEAQ.

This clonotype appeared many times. The CDR3 DNA is TGTGCCAGTAGTATGGGACAGTTGAACACTGAAGCTTTCTTT. Protein sequence: CASSMGQLNTEAFF. The J gene is TRBJ1-1, the V gene TRBV19; 7 positions match TRBD1. This CDR3 region has 14 residues. V shed 3 bases and J 0 bases; nucleotides not matched to a gene: 1. Germline V lookup: CDR1 LNHDA, CDR2 SQIVND (reference sequence).

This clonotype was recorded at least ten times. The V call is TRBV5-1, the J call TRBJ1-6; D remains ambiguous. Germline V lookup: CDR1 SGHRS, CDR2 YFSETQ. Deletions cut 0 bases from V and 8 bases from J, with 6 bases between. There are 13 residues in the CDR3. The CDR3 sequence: CASSLGVDSPLHF. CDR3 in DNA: TGCGCCAGCAGCTTGGGTGTGGATTCACCCCTCCACTTT.

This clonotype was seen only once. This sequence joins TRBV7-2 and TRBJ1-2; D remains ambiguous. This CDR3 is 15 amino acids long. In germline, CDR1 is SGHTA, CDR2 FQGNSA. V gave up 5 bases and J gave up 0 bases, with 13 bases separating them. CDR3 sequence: CASSRSAASNYGYTF. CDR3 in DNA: TGTGCCAGCAGCCGTTCGGCAGCTTCTAACTATGGCTACACCTTC.

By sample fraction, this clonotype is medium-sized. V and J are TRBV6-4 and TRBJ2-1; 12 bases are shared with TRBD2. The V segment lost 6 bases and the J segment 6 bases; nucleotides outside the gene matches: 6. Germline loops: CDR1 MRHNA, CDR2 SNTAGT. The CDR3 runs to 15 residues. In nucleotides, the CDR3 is TGTGCCAGCAGCCGGGGGACTAGCGGGCTCAATGAGCAGTTCTTC. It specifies CASSRGTSGLNEQFF.

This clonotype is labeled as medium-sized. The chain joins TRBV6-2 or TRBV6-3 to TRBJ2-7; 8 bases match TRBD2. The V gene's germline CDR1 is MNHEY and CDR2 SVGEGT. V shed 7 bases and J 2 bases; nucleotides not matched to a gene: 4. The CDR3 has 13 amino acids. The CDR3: CASNTGGAYEQYF. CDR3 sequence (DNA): TGTGCCAGCAACACGGGAGGGGCCTACGAGCAGTACTTC.

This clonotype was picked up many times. This CDR3 is CASSSPRDRGSPYF. In DNA form, the CDR3 reads TGTGCCAGCAGTTCGCCACGGGACAGGGGGTCCCCGTACTTC. The chain recombines TRBV6-1 with TRBJ2-7; 11 positions match TRBD1. The length of the CDR3 is 14 residues. Per germline, CDR1 MNHNS and CDR2 SASEGT. V was clipped by 5 bases and J by 12 bases; unmatched bases: 12.

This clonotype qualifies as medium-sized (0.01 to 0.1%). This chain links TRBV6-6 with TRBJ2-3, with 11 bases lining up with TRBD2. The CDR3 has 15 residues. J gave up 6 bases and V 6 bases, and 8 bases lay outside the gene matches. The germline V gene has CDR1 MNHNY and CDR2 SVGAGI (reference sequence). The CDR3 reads CASSKLAGAFDTQYF. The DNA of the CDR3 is TGTGCCAGCAGCAAACTAGCGGGGGCGTTTGATACGCAGTATTTT.

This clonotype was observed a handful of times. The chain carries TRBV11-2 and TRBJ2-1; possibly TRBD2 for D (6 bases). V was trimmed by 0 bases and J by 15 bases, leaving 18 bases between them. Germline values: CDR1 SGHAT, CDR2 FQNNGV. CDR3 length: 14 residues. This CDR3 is CASSLDPGLSSLFF. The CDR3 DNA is TGTGCCAGCAGCTTAGACCCGGGACTGAGCAGTCTGTTCTTC.

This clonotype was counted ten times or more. This CDR3 reads CASTWRGGELFF. Here the CDR3 DNA reads TGTGCCAGCACCTGGCGGGGCGGGGAGCTGTTTTTT. The rearrangement joins TRBV12-3 or TRBV12-4 to TRBJ2-2, with a possible D match to TRBD2 (6 bases). The CDR3 sequence is 12 residues long. The V end was cut by 7 bases, the J end by 7 bases, with 10 bases between.

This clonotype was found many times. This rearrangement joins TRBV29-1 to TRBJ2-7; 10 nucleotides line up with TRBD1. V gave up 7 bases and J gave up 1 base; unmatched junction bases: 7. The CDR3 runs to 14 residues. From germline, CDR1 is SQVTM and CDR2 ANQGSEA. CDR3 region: CSATTGGGSYEQYF. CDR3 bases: TGCAGCGCTACGACAGGGGGCGGATCCTACGAGCAGTACTTC.

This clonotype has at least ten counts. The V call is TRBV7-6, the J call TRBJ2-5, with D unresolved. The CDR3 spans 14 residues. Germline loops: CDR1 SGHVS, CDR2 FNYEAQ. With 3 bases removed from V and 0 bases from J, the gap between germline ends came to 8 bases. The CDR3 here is CASSFGVNQETQYF. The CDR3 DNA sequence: TGTGCCAGCAGCTTCGGTGTAAACCAAGAGACCCAGTACTTC.

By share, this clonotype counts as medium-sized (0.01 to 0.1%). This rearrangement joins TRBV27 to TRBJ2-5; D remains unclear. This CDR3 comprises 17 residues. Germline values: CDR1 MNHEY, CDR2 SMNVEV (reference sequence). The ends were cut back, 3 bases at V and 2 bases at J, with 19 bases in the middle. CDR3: CASSFRYWSAIQETQYF. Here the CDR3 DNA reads TGTGCCAGCAGTTTTCGCTACTGGTCAGCGATACAAGAGACCCAGTACTTC.

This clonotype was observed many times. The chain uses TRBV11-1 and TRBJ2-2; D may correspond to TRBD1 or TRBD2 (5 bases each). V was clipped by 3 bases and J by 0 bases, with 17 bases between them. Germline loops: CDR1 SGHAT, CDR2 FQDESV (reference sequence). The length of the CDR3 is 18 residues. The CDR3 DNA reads TGTGCCAGCAGCTTTAGGAGAGGGACCTACGCGAACACCGGGGAGCTGTTTTTT. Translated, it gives CASSFRRGTYANTGELFF. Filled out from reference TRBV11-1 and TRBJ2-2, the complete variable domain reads EAEVAQSPRYKITEKSQAVAFWCDPISGHATLYWYRQILGQGPELLVQFQDESVVDDSQLPKDRFSAERLKGVDSTLKIQPAELGDSAMYLCASSFRRGTYANTGELFFGEGSRLTVL.

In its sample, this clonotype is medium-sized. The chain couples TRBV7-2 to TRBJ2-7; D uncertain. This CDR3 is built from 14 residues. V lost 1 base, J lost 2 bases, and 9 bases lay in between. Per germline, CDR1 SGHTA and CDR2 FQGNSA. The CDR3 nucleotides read TGTGCCAGCAGCTTAGAATCCGGCCCCTACGAGCAGTACTTC. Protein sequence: CASSLESGPYEQYF.

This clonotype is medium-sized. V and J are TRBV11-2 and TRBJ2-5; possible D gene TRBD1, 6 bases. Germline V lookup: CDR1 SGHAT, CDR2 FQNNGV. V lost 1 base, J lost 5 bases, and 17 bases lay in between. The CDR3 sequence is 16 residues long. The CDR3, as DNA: TGTGCCAGCAGCTTAGTGGTGGGGGCGAGGACGGAGACCCAGTACTTC. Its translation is CASSLVVGARTETQYF.

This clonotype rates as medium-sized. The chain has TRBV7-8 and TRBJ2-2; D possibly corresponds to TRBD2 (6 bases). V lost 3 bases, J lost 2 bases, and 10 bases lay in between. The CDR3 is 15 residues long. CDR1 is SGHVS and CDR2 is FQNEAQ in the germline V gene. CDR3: CASSLPGTNTGELFF. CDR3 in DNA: TGTGCCAGCAGCTTGCCCGGGACTAACACCGGGGAGCTGTTTTTT.

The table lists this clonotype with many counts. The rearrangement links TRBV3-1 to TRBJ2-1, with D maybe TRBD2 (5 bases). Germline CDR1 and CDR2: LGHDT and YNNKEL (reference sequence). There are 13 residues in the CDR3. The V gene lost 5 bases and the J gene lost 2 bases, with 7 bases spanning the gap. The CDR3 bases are TGTGCCAGCAGCAGAGGGACCTACAATGAGCAGTTCTTC. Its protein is CASSRGTYNEQFF.

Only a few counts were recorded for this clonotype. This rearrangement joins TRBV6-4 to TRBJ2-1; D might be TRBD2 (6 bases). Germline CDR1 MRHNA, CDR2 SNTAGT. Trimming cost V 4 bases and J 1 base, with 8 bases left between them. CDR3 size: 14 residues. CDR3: CASSGDSSYNEQFF. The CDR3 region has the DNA TGTGCCAGCAGTGGGGACTCGTCCTACAATGAGCAGTTCTTC.